This TCR beta chain originates from a study of long-term antiretroviral therapy in people with HIV. Study-wide results and limits: Clones expanded before ART dominated the repertoire at all time points. No data on ART adherence, viral resistance or therapy changes.

Researchers ran immunoSEQ v3.0 at survey level. Sequencing was intended to reach 40,000-50,000 T-cell genomes per sample. Libraries were prepared by immunoSEQ multiplex PCR; TCRdb keeps only in-frame clonotypes and omits some of them. The sample includes over 25,000 clones, about four fifths of them seen just once. Cryopreserved PBMC, at roughly 0.85-11 million per sample, were present before DNA extraction. V was clipped by 0 bases and J by 7 bases, with 14 bases between them. This CDR3 region has 15 residues. CDR1 and CDR2 (germline): SGHTS, YDEGEE. This clone appeared a single time. Its specificity is not known.

Sequenced here: unsorted PBMCs, sampled 3 years after starting antiretroviral therapy. V gene TRBV5-8 combines with J gene TRBJ2-1; a possible D gene is TRBD1 (5 bases). This clonotype was obtained from a man aged 40-55 years with HIV. CDR3 in amino acids: CASSLGQGIGNEQFF. For the CDR3, the DNA is TGTGCCAGCAGCTTGGGTCAGGGTATCGGGAATGAGCAGTTCTTC.